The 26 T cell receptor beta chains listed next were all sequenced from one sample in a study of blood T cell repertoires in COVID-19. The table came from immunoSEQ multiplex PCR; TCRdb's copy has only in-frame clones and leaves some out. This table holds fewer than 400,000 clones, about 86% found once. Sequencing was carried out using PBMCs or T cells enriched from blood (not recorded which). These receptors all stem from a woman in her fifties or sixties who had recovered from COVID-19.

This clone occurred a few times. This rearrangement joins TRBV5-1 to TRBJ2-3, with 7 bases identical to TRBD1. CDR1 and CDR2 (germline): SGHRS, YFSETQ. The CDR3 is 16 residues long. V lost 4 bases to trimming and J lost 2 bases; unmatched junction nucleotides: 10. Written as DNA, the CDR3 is TGCGCCAGCAGCCCCCCCGACAGGGACCTCACAGATACGCAGTATTTT. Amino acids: CASSPPDRDLTDTQYF. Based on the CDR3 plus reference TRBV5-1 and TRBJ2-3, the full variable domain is KAGVTQTPRYLIKTRGQQVTLSCSPISGHRSVSWYQQTPGQGLQFLFEYFSETQRNKGNFPGRFSGRQFSNSRSEMNVSTLELGDSALYLCASSPPDRDLTDTQYFGPGTRLTVL.

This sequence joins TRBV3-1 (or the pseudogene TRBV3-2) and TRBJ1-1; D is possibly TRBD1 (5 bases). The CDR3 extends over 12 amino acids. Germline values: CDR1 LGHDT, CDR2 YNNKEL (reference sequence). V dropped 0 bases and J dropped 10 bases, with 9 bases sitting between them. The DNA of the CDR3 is TGTGCCAGCAGCCAAGATTTAGGGGCAGCTTTCTTT. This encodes CASSQDLGAAFF.

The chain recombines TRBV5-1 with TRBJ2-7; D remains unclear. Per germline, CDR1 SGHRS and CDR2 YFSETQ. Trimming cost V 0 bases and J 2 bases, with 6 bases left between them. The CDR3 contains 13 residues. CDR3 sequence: CASSLAPTYEQYF. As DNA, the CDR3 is TGCGCCAGCAGCTTGGCGCCTACCTACGAGCAGTACTTC.

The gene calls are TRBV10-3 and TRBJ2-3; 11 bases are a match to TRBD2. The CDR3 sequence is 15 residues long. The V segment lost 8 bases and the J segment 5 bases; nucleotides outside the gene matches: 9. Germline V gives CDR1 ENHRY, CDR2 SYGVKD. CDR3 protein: CAISQTSGAVDTQYF. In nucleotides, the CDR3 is TGTGCCATCTCCCAGACTAGCGGGGCCGTAGATACGCAGTATTTT.

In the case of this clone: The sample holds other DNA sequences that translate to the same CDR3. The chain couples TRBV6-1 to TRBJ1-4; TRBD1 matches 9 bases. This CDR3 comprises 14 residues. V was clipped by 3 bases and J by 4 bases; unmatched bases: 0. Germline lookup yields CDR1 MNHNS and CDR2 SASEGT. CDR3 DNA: TGTGCCAGCAGTGAGGGACAGGGTAATGAAAAACTGTTTTTT. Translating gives CASSEGQGNEKLFF.

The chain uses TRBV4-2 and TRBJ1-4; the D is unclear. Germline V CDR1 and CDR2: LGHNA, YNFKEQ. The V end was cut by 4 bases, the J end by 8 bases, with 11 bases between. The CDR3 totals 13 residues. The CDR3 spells CASSPREEEKLFF. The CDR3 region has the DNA TGTGCCAGCAGCCCTAGGGAGGAGGAAAAACTGTTTTTT.

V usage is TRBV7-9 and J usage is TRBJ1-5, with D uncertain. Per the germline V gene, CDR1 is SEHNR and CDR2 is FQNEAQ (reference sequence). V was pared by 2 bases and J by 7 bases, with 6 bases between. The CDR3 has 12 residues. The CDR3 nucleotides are TGTGCCAGCAGCTTATTGGCACAGCCCCAGCATTTT. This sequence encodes CASSLLAQPQHF.

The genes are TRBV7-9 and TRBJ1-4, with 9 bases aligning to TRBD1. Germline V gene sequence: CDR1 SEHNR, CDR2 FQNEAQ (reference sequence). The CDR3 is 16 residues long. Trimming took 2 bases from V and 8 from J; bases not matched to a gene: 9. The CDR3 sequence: CASSLIRTGVEEKLFF. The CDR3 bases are TGTGCCAGCAGCTTAATAAGGACAGGGGTAGAAGAAAAACTGTTTTTT.

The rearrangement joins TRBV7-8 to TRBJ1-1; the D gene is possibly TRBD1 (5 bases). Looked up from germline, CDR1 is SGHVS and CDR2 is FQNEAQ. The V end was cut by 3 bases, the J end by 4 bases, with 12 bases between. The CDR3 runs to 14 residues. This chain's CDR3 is CASSFAGLGTEAFF. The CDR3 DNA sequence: TGTGCCAGCAGCTTCGCAGGGTTGGGCACTGAAGCTTTCTTT.

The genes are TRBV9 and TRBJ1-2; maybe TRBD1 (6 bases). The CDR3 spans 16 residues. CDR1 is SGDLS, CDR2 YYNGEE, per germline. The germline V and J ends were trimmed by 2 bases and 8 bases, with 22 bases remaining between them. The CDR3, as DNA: TGTGCCAGCAGCGTTGGGGGCCGGGGCGCGGGGGTCGGCTACACCTTC. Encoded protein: CASSVGGRGAGVGYTF.

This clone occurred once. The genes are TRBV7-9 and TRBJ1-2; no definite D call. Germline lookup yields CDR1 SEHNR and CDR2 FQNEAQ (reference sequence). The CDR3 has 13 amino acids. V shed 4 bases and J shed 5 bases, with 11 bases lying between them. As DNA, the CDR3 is TGTGCCAGCAGCTCTGAGATTTATTATGGCTACACCTTC. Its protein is CASSSEIYYGYTF.

CDR3 amino acids: CATRRRTGDSYEQYF. Written as DNA, the CDR3 is TGTGCCACCAGGAGACGGACAGGAGACTCCTACGAGCAGTACTTC. This chain joins TRBV15 and TRBJ2-7; 7 positions agree with TRBD1. The CDR3 is made up of 15 amino acids. The V segment lost 6 bases and the J segment 0 bases; nucleotides outside the gene matches: 8. Germline assignment: CDR1 LNHNV and CDR2 YYDKDF (reference sequence).

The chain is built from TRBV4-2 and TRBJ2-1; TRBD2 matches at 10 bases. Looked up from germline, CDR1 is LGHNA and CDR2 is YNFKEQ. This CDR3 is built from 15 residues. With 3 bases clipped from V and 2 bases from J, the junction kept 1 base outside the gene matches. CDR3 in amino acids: CASSHSGGAYNEQFF. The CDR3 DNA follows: TGTGCCAGCAGCCACAGCGGGGGGGCCTACAATGAGCAGTTCTTC.

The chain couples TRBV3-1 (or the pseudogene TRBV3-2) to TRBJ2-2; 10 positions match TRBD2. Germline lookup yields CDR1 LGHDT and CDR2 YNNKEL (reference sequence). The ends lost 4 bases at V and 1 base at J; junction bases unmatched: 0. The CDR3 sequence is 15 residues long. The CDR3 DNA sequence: TGTGCCAGCAGCCTAGCGGGGGGGAACACCGGGGAGCTGTTTTTT. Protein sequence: CASSLAGGNTGELFF.

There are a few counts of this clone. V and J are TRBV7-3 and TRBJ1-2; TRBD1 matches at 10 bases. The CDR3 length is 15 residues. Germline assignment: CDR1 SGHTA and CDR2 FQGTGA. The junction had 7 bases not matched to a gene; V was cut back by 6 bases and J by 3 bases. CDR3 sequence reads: CASSPSGTGDYGYTF. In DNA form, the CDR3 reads TGTGCCAGCAGTCCATCCGGGACAGGGGACTATGGCTACACCTTC.

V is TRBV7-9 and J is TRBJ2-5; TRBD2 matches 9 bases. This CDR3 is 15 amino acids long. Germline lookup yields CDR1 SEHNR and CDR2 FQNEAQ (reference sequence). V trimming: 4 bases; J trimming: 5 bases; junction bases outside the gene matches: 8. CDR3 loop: CASSSSGNPGETQYF. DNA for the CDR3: TGTGCCAGCAGCTCTAGCGGGAACCCCGGGGAGACCCAGTACTTC.

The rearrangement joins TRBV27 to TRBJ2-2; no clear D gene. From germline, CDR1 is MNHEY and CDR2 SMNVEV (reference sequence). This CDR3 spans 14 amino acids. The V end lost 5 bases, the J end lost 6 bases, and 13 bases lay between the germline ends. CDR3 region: CASSVGYEAGELFF. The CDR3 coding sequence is TGTGCCAGCAGTGTTGGATACGAGGCCGGGGAGCTGTTTTTT.

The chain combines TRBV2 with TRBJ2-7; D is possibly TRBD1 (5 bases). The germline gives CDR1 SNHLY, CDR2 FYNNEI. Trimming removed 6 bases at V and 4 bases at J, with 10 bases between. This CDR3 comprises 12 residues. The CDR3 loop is CASRGRDYEQYF. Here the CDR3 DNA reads TGTGCCAGCAGAGGCAGGGATTACGAGCAGTACTTC. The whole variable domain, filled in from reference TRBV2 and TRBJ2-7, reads EPEVTQTPSHQVTQMGQEVILRCVPISNHLYFYWYRQILGQKVEFLVSFYNNEISEKSEIFDDQFSVERPDGSNFTLKIRSTKLEDSAMYFCASRGRDYEQYFGPGTRLTVT.

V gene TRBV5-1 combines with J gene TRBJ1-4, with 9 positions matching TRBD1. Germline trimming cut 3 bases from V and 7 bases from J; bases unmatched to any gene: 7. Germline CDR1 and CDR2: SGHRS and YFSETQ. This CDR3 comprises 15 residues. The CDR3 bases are TGCGCCAGCAGCTGGGAAGTGGGACAGGGTGAAAAACTGTTTTTT. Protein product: CASSWEVGQGEKLFF.

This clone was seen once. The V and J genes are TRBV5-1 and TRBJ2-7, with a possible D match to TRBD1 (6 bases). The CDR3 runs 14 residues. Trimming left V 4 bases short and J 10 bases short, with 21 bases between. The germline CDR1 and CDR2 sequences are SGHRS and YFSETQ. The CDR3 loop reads CASSKDSLMGDQYF. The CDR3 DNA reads TGCGCCAGCAGCAAGGACAGCCTGATGGGGGATCAGTACTTC.

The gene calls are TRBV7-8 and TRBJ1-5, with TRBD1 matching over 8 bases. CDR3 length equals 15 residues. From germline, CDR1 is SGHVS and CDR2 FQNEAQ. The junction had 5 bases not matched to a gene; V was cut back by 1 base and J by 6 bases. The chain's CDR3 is CASSLGQGAFQPQHF. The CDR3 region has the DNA TGTGCCAGCAGCTTAGGGCAGGGGGCTTTTCAGCCCCAGCATTTT.

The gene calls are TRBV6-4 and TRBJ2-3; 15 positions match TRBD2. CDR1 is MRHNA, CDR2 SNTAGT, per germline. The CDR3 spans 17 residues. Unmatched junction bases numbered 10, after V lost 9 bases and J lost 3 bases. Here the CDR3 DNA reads TGTGCCAGAGTCCCGGGACTAGCGGGGGGCTTTACAGATACGCAGTATTTT. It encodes CARVPGLAGGFTDTQYF.

The DNA for the CDR3 is TGTGCCAGCAGTTTAGCGGGGGGGCGGGTTGAGCAGTTCTTC. Protein product: CASSLAGGRVEQFF. The V gene is TRBV27, the J gene TRBJ2-1; 9 bases agree with TRBD2. The CDR3 has 14 amino acids. Germline values: CDR1 MNHEY, CDR2 SMNVEV (reference sequence). V gave up 2 bases and J gave up 9 bases; unmatched junction bases: 5.

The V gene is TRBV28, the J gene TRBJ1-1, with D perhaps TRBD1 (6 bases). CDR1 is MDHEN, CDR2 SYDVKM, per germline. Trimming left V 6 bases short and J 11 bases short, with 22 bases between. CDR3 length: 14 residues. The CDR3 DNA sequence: TGTGCCAGCAGCATACCCAGCACAGGGCTTGGGGCTTTCTTT. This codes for CASSIPSTGLGAFF.

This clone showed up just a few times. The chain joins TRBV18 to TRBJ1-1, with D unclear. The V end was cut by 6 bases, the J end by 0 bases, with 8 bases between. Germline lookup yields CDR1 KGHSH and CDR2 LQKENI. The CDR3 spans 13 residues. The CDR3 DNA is TGTGCCAGCTCCCCCCCTGTGAACACTGAAGCTTTCTTT. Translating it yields CASSPPVNTEAFF.

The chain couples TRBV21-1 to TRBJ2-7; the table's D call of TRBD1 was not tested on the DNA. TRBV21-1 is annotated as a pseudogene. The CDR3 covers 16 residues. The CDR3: CASSKLARRKFYEQYF. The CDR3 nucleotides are TGTGCCAGCAGCAAACTGGCCAGGCGAAAATTCTACGAGCAGTACTTC.